The clone carrying this T cell receptor (beta chain) has only one observation. TCRdb keeps only in-frame clones here, not all; method: immunoSEQ multiplex PCR. Of about 33,000 clones in the sample, roughly nine tenths were seen once. The CDR3 is 15 residues long. Per germline, CDR1 MDHEN and CDR2 SYDVKM. Deletions cut 6 bases from V and 0 bases from J, with 15 bases between. This sample is drawn from a study of T cell changes during pregnancy in multiple sclerosis. This chain links TRBV28 with TRBJ2-7, with D maybe TRBD2 (6 bases). The TCR was taken from a female donor in good health, enrolled as a control in a pregnancy study. The sequences come from CD4+ T cells from peripheral blood mononuclear cells, collected in the third trimester of pregnancy. The CDR3 DNA is TGTGCCAGCAGCCCTCAATACGGGAGCTCCTACGAGCAGTACTTC. Translation gives CASSPQYGSSYEQYF.